A selection of T cell receptor beta chains follows, all from one sample in a study of blood T cell repertoires in COVID-19. Clones were read by immunoSEQ multiplex PCR, and TCRdb kept only the in-frame ones, dropping some. Of just over 350,000 clones listed, approximately 86% are singletons. The sample consisted of peripheral blood. These receptors all stem from a woman between 55 and 75 years old with COVID-19, enrolled during active disease. Each CDR3 is given with its conserved first and last residue. D genes are given only for firm matches. The size of a clone is reported for some rows only, either as once, few or many, or as a class for expanded clones.

size	V	D	J	DNA	CDR3
.	TRBV6-4	.	TRBJ2-2	TGTGCCAGCAGTGACTCAGCCGGCGGGGAGCTGTTTTTT	CASSDSAGGELFF
.	TRBV11-2	.	TRBJ2-3	TGTGCCAGCAGCTCGAAGACTAGCACAGATACGCAGTATTTT	CASSSKTSTDTQYF
.	TRBV3-1/TRBV3-2	.	TRBJ1-1	TGTGCCAGCAGCCAAATAGGAGGAGGGACTGAAGCTTTCTTT	CASSQIGGGTEAFF
.	TRBV30	.	TRBJ2-7	TGTGCCTGGAGCAGGGGATGGACCTACGAGCAGTACTTC	CAWSRGWTYEQYF
.	TRBV2	.	TRBJ2-6	TGTGCCAGCAGTGAATACCCATCCTACTCTGGGGCCAACGTCCTGACTTTC	CASSEYPSYSGANVLTF
.	TRBV5-1	.	TRBJ2-7	TGCGCCAGCAGCTTAGCAGGGTTCTCCTACGAGCAGTACTTC	CASSLAGFSYEQYF
.	TRBV18	.	TRBJ1-1	TGTGCCAGCTCACCACCGAATGAGGTCACTGAAGCTTTCTTT	CASSPPNEVTEAFF
.	TRBV29-1	TRBD2	TRBJ2-7	TGCAGCGTTGAAGGGGGGGGTTCCTACGAGCAGTACTTC	CSVEGGGSYEQYF
.	TRBV5-1	.	TRBJ1-1	TGCGCCAGCAGCGGAACATCGGGAAGTTACACTGAAGCTTTCTTT	CASSGTSGSYTEAFF
.	TRBV6-5	.	TRBJ1-2	TGTGCCAGCAGCGCCAGGGGCTTTGGCTACACCTTC	CASSARGFGYTF
.	TRBV7-2	.	TRBJ2-7	TGTGCCAGCAGCTTAGCGCAGGGTTACTACGAGCAGTACTTC	CASSLAQGYYEQYF
.	TRBV19	TRBD2	TRBJ2-2	TGTGCCAGTAGTATTTCTGGGCTAGCGGGGGTTTGGGCCGGGGAGCTGTTTTTT	CASSISGLAGVWAGELFF
.	TRBV9	.	TRBJ1-3	TGTGCCAGCAGCCTAACTCCGGGAAACACCATATATTTT	CASSLTPGNTIYF
.	TRBV9	.	TRBJ2-6	TGTGCCAGCAGCGTCCTCGGGGCCAACGTCCTGACTTTC	CASSVLGANVLTF
.	TRBV12-3/TRBV12-4	.	TRBJ1-2	TGTGCCAGCAGTGAAGCTTTTCGCGGCTACACCTTC	CASSEAFRGYTF
.	TRBV7-2	TRBD1	TRBJ1-2	TGTGCCAGCAGCATAACAGGGGGCAACTATGGCTACACCTTC	CASSITGGNYGYTF
.	TRBV5-5	TRBD2	TRBJ2-3	TGTGCCAGCAGCTTGACTAGCGGGGGGGATACGCAGTATTTT	CASSLTSGGDTQYF
.	TRBV3-1/TRBV3-2	.	TRBJ2-3	TGTGCCAGCAGCCATTGGGGCAGGGGCGGTATGGGGGCCACAGATACGCAGTATTTT	CASSHWGRGGMGATDTQYF
.	TRBV7-8	.	TRBJ1-1	TGTGCCAGCAGCTTATTAGGCGGGCACACTGAAGCTTTCTTT	CASSLLGGHTEAFF
.	TRBV10-3	.	TRBJ1-5	TGTGCGATAGGGGATAGCAATCAGCCCCAGCATTTT	CAIGDSNQPQHF
.	TRBV5-6	.	TRBJ1-1	TGTGCCAGCAGCTTGGCCCCCACAGGTGAAGCTTTCTTT	CASSLAPTGEAFF
.	TRBV4-2	TRBD1	TRBJ1-1	TGTGCCAGCAGCCATTTGCCGGGACAGGGCCTGACTGAAGCTTTCTTT	CASSHLPGQGLTEAFF
.	TRBV6-5	.	TRBJ1-2	TGTGCCAGCAGTTACACCCCCGGGGGGGTCAATGGCTACACCTTC	CASSYTPGGVNGYTF
.	TRBV19	.	TRBJ1-1	TGTGCCAGTAGAAGGGGTAACACTGAAGCTTTCTTT	CASRRGNTEAFF
.	TRBV7-9	TRBD1	TRBJ1-1	TGTGCCAGCAGCAAAGGGACAGGAGGTACTGAAGCTTTCTTT	CASSKGTGGTEAFF
.	TRBV7-6	TRBD1	TRBJ2-2	TGTGCCAGCAGCCGAGACAGGGGGCGGACCGGGGAGCTGTTTTTT	CASSRDRGRTGELFF
.	TRBV7-9	.	TRBJ2-3	TGTGCCAGCAGCTTATTAAGGGGCTCGACCAGCACAGATACGCAGTATTTT	CASSLLRGSTSTDTQYF
.	TRBV19	TRBD2	TRBJ2-7	TGTGCCAGTACCACCGGCGAGCGGGGGGACTCCTACGAGCAGTACTTC	CASTTGERGDSYEQYF
once	TRBV6-5	TRBD1	TRBJ1-3	TGTGCCAGCAGTTACGCGACAGGGGGAACTGGAAACACCATATATTTT	CASSYATGGTGNTIYF
.	TRBV9	.	TRBJ2-7	TGTGCCAGCAGCGGCCCCCTCGAGTACGAGCAGTACTTC	CASSGPLEYEQYF
.	TRBV11-3	.	TRBJ2-1	TGTGCCAGCAGCCTGGGTTTTGATTCGGGGAATGAGCAGTTCTTC	CASSLGFDSGNEQFF
.	TRBV3-1/TRBV3-2	.	TRBJ2-3	TGTGCCAGCAGCTCCCAGACAAGCACAGATACGCAGTATTTT	CASSSQTSTDTQYF
.	TRBV20-1	TRBD2	TRBJ2-5	TGCAGTGCTAGTGTACTAGCGGGGGGCGACCAAGAGACCCAGTACTTC	CSASVLAGGDQETQYF
.	TRBV25-1	TRBD1	TRBJ2-5	TGTGCCACTTCGGACAGGGATGCCGATAAGACCCAGTACTTC	CATSDRDADKTQYF
.	TRBV7-2	TRBD1	TRBJ2-5	TGTGCCAGCAGCTACAGGGGAGAGACCCAGTACTTC	CASSYRGETQYF
.	TRBV27	TRBD2	TRBJ2-1	TGTGCCAGCAGTACGAGGACTAGCGGGGGGGCCAATGAGCAGTTCTTC	CASSTRTSGGANEQFF
.	TRBV2	TRBD1	TRBJ1-5	TGTGCCAGCAGTACAGGGGGCAATCAGCCCCAGCATTTT	CASSTGGNQPQHF
.	TRBV11-2	TRBD2	TRBJ2-3	TGTGCCAGCAGCTTTTTAGCGGGGGACGACACAGATACGCAGTATTTT	CASSFLAGDDTDTQYF
.	TRBV5-4	.	TRBJ2-2	TGTGCCAGCAGCTTCAGGGGGGACAACACCGGGGAGCTGTTTTTT	CASSFRGDNTGELFF
once	TRBV5-1	.	TRBJ1-1	TGCGCCAGCAGCCGGGAGGTCGGTGCTGAAGCTTTCTTT	CASSREVGAEAFF
.	TRBV6-4	TRBD2	TRBJ2-3	TGTGCCAGCAGTAGCGGGATTACAGATACGCAGTATTTT	CASSSGITDTQYF
once	TRBV9	TRBD1	TRBJ2-5	TGTGCCAGCAGCGCCGGGACAGGGAATTCAGAGACCCAGTACTTC	CASSAGTGNSETQYF
.	TRBV2	.	TRBJ1-1	TGTGCCAGCATTGCCACAGGGCGGAACGCTGAAGCTTTCTTT	CASIATGRNAEAFF
.	TRBV3-1/TRBV3-2	.	TRBJ2-7	TGTGCCAGCAGCCAAGGTGTAATTGCGTACGAGCAGTACTTC	CASSQGVIAYEQYF
.	TRBV30	TRBD1	TRBJ1-2	TGTGCCTGCAAGCAACAGGGGGCGAACTATGGCTACACCTTC	CACKQQGANYGYTF
.	TRBV2	.	TRBJ1-2	TGTGCCAGCAGTGAATCGCCGGGAGCTCTCTCGTCGGGAGGCTACACCTTC	CASSESPGALSSGGYTF
few	TRBV7-3	TRBD1	TRBJ2-5	TGTGCCAGCAGCTCAGCGGGACAGGGGGAGACCCAGTACTTC	CASSSAGQGETQYF
.	TRBV6-5	TRBD1	TRBJ1-1	TGTGCCAGCAGTAGAGCAGGGGGCGTGAACACTGAAGCTTTCTTT	CASSRAGGVNTEAFF
.	TRBV5-4	.	TRBJ1-2	TGTGCCAGCAGCTTGGTTACCGGCTATGGCTACACCTTC	CASSLVTGYGYTF
.	TRBV13	.	TRBJ1-1	TGTGCCAGCAGCTTTTCCTTACTTCCGGGGAACACTGAAGCTTTCTTT	CASSFSLLPGNTEAFF
.	TRBV19	TRBD1	TRBJ1-4	TGTGCCAGTAGGACCGGGACAGGGTTTGAAAAACTGTTTTTT	CASRTGTGFEKLFF
.	TRBV5-8	TRBD1	TRBJ1-1	TGTGCCAGCAGCGGGACAGGGTCGAGCACTGAAGCTTTCTTT	CASSGTGSSTEAFF
.	TRBV5-4	.	TRBJ2-1	TGTGCCAGCAGCCCCCCGGTTAGAGACAATGAGCAGTTCTTC	CASSPPVRDNEQFF
.	TRBV5-1	TRBD2	TRBJ2-1	TGCGCCAGCGCCGGGGGACTAGCGTGGGAGCAGTTCTTC	CASAGGLAWEQFF
.	TRBV5-4	.	TRBJ1-3	TGTGCCAGCAGCACGGACTTTTTCTCTGGAAACACCATATATTTT	CASSTDFFSGNTIYF
.	TRBV5-1	.	TRBJ1-3	TGCGCCAGCAGCGAAGCCGCAAGCTCTGGAAACACCATATATTTT	CASSEAASSGNTIYF
.	TRBV5-1	.	TRBJ2-1	TGCGCCAGCAGCTTGAATTGGCGGGGGCCTTCCCAATACAATGAGCAGTTCTTC	CASSLNWRGPSQYNEQFF
.	TRBV5-8	TRBD1	TRBJ1-4	TGTGCCAGCAGCCAACTGGGGACAGGGTTCGAAAAACTGTTTTTT	CASSQLGTGFEKLFF